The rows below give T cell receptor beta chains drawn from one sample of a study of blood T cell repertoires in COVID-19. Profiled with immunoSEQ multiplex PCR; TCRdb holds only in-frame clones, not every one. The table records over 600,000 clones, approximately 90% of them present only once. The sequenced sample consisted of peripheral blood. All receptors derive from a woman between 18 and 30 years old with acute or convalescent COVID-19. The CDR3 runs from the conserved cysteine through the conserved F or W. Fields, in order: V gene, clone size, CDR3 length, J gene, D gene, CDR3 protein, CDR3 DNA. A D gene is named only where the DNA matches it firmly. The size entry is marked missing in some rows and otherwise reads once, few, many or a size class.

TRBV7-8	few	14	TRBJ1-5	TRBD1	CASSLQGGPQPQHF	TGTGCCAGCAGCTTGCAGGGGGGCCCTCAGCCCCAGCATTTT
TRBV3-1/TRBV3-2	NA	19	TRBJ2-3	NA	CASSQLMRGPRSRTDTQYF	TGTGCCAGCAGCCAACTCATGCGGGGGCCCCGTTCGAGGACAGATACGCAGTATTTT
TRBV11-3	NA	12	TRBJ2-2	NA	CASSLGDGELFF	TGTGCCAGCAGCTTAGGAGACGGGGAGCTGTTTTTT
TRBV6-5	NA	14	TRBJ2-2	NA	CASPRDKNTGELFF	TGTGCCAGCCCACGGGACAAGAACACCGGGGAGCTGTTTTTT
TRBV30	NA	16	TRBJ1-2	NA	CAWSVLAPTRVYGYTF	TGTGCCTGGAGTGTACTGGCCCCTACCAGGGTCTATGGCTACACCTTC
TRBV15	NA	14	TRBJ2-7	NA	CATSRGQAIPEQYF	TGTGCCACCAGCAGAGGTCAGGCAATCCCCGAGCAGTACTTC
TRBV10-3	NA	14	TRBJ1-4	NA	CAIRSEGLNEKLFF	TGTGCCATCAGGAGTGAGGGACTTAATGAAAAACTGTTTTTT
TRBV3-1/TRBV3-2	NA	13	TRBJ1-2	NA	CASSQDLVFGYTF	TGTGCCAGCAGCCAAGATCTCGTATTTGGCTACACCTTC
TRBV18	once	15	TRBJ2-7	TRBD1	CASSPGTGGVYEQYF	TGTGCCAGCTCACCGGGGACAGGGGGCGTCTACGAGCAGTACTTC
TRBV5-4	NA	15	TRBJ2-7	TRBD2	CASSPVAGGPSEQYF	TGTGCCAGCAGCCCGGTAGCGGGGGGGCCTTCCGAGCAGTACTTC
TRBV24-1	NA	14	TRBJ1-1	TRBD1	CATSDPKDRGEAFF	TGTGCCACCAGTGATCCCAAGGACAGGGGTGAAGCTTTCTTT
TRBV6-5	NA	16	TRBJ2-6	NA	CASSYSLSSGANVLTF	TGTGCCAGCAGTTACTCGCTGAGTTCTGGGGCCAACGTCCTGACTTTC
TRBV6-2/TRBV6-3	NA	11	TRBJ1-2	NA	CASSYSGDYTF	TGTGCCAGCAGTTACTCGGGAGACTACACCTTC
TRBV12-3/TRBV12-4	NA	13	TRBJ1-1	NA	CASSFRGTTEAFF	TGTGCCAGCAGTTTTAGGGGTACCACTGAAGCTTTCTTT
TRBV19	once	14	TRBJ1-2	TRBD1	CASSMKDRGYGYTF	TGTGCCAGTAGTATGAAGGACAGGGGCTATGGCTACACCTTC
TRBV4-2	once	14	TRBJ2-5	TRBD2	CASSSGTSGETQYF	TGTGCCAGCAGCAGTGGGACTAGCGGGGAGACCCAGTACTTC
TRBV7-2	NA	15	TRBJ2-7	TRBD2	CASSPQAGGKDEQYF	TGTGCCAGCAGCCCTCAAGCGGGGGGGAAGGACGAGCAGTACTTC
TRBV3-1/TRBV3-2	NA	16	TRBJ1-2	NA	CASSQALLTGRYGYTF	TGTGCCAGCAGCCAAGCCCTCTTGACAGGAAGGTATGGCTACACCTTC
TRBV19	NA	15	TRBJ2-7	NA	CASSIDSGIVYEQYF	TGTGCCAGTAGTATAGATTCCGGGATAGTGTACGAGCAGTACTTC
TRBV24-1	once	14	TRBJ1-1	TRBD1	CATSGDRSGTEAFF	TGTGCCACCAGTGGGGACAGGTCGGGGACTGAAGCTTTCTTT
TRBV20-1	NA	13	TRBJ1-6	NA	CSASPPGDSPLHF	TGCAGTGCTAGTCCCCCAGGGGATTCACCCCTCCACTTT
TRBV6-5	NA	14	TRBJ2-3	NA	CASSFGGFTDTQYF	TGTGCCAGCAGTTTTGGAGGGTTCACAGATACGCAGTATTTT
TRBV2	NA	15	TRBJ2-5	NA	CASSVKRGWQETQYF	TGTGCCAGCAGTGTAAAAAGGGGGTGGCAAGAGACCCAGTACTTC
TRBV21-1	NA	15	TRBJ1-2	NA	CASSLRASLNYGYTF	TGTGCCAGCAGCTTGAGGGCCAGCTTAAACTATGGCTACACCTTC
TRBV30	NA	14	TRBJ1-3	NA	CAWSVGGTSNTIYF	TGTGCCTGGAGTGTAGGGGGAACCTCGAACACCATATATTTT
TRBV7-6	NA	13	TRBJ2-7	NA	CASSLWPSYEQYF	TGTGCCAGCAGCCTTTGGCCCTCCTACGAGCAGTACTTC
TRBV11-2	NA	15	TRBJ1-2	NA	CASSLGFLDSYGYTF	TGTGCCAGCAGCTTAGGGTTTTTGGACAGCTATGGCTACACCTTC
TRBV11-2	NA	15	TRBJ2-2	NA	CASSQRAVTAGELFF	TGTGCCAGCAGCCAGAGGGCAGTTACGGCCGGGGAGCTGTTTTTT
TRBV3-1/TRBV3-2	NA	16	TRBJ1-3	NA	CASSQDRSSSGNTIYF	TGTGCCAGCAGCCAAGATCGCTCTAGCTCTGGAAACACCATATATTTT
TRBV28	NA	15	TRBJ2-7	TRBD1	CATSTRLLQGYQQYF	TGTGCCACCTCTACAAGACTTTTACAGGGGTACCAGCAGTACTTC
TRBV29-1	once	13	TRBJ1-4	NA	CSVEDRGPEKLFF	TGCAGCGTTGAAGATAGGGGCCCTGAAAAACTGTTTTTT
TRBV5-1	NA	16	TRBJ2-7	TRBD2	CASSLALGLANYEQYF	TGCGCCAGCAGCTTGGCCCTCGGACTAGCGAACTACGAGCAGTACTTC
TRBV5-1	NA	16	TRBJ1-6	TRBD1	CASSAGQGFGNSPLHF	TGCGCCAGCAGCGCGGGACAGGGATTTGGTAATTCACCCCTCCACTTT
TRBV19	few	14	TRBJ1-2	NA	CASSITGSNYGYTF	TGTGCCAGTAGTATCACTGGGAGTAACTATGGCTACACCTTC
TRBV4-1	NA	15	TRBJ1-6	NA	CASSYETAQASPLHF	TGCGCCAGCAGCTATGAGACAGCTCAAGCTTCACCCCTCCACTTT
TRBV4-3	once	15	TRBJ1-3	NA	CASSQAVASGNTIYF	TGCGCCAGCAGCCAAGCTGTGGCTTCTGGAAACACCATATATTTT
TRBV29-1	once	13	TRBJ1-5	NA	CSVEGQGGQPQHF	TGCAGCGTTGAAGGCCAGGGAGGTCAGCCCCAGCATTTT
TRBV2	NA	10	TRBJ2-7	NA	CASRRSEQYF	TGTGCCAGCAGGAGATCTGAGCAGTACTTC
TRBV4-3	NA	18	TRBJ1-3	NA	CASSQEAGVSASGNTIYF	TGCGCCAGCAGCCAAGAGGCAGGGGTGAGTGCCTCTGGAAACACCATATATTTT
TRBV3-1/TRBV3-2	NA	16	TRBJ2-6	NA	CASSRSGFDGANVLTF	TGTGCCAGCAGCCGGTCGGGGTTTGATGGGGCCAACGTCCTGACTTTC
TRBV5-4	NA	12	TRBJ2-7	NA	CASSLGQGEQYF	TGTGCCAGCAGCTTGGGGCAGGGTGAGCAGTACTTC
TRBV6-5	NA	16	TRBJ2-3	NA	CASSYEVRTRTDTQYF	TGTGCCAGCAGTTACGAGGTCAGGACTCGCACAGATACGCAGTATTTT
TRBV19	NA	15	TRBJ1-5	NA	CASSRSGPGGQPQHF	TGTGCCAGTAGTAGGTCGGGACCGGGGGGACAGCCCCAGCATTTT
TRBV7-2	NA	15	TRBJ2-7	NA	CASSDLDGGRYEQYF	TGTGCCAGCAGCGATTTAGACGGGGGAAGGTACGAGCAGTACTTC
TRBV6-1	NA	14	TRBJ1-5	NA	CASSESRGYQPQHF	TGTGCCAGCAGTGAGTCAAGGGGATATCAGCCCCAGCATTTT
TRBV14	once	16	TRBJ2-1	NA	CASSQEGPTLYNEQFF	TGTGCCAGCAGCCAAGAGGGCCCGACCCTATACAATGAGCAGTTCTTC
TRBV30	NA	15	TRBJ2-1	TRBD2	CAWSVPSGGNNEQFF	TGTGCCTGGAGTGTACCTAGCGGGGGAAACAATGAGCAGTTCTTC
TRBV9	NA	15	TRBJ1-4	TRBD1	CASSVDRGGNEKLFF	TGTGCCAGCAGCGTCGACAGAGGGGGCAATGAAAAACTGTTTTTT
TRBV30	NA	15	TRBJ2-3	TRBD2	CAWSIAGGGSDTQYF	TGTGCCTGGAGCATAGCGGGGGGTGGGTCAGATACGCAGTATTTT
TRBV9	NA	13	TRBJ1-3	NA	CASSARESNTIYF	TGTGCCAGCAGCGCGAGGGAGTCAAACACCATATATTTT